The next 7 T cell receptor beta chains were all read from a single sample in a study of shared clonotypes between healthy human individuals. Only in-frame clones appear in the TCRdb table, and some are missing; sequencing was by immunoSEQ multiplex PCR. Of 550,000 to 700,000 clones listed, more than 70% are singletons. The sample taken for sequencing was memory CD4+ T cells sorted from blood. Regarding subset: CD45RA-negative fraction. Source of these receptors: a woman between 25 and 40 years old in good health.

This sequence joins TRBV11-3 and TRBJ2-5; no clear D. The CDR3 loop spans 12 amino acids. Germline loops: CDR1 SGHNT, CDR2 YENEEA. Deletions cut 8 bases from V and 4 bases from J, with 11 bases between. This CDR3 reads CASSPTGETQYF. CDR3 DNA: TGTGCCAGCTCCCCGACGGGAGAGACCCAGTACTTC.

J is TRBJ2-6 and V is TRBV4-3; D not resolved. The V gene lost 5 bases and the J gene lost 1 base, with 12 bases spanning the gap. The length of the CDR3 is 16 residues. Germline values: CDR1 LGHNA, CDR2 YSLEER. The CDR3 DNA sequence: TGCGCCAGCAGCACGGGTCTACTGTCTGGGGCCAACGTCCTGACTTTC. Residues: CASSTGLLSGANVLTF.

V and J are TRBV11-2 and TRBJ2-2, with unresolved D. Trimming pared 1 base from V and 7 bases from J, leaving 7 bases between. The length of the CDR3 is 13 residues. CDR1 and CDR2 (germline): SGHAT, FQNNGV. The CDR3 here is CASSLVEYGELFF. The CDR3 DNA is TGTGCCAGCAGCTTAGTGGAGTACGGGGAGCTGTTTTTT.

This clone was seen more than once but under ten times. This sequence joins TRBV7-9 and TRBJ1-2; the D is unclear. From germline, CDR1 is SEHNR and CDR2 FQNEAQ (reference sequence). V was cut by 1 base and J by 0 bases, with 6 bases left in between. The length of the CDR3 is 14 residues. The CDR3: CASSLVASNYGYTF. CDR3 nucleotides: TGTGCCAGCAGCTTAGTCGCCTCTAACTATGGCTACACCTTC.

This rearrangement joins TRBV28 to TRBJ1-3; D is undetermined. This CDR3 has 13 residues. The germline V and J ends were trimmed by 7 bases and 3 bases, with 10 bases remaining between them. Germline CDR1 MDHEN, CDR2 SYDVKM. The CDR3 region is CASTLPGGNTIYF. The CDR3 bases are TGTGCCAGCACCCTACCAGGTGGAAACACCATATATTTT.

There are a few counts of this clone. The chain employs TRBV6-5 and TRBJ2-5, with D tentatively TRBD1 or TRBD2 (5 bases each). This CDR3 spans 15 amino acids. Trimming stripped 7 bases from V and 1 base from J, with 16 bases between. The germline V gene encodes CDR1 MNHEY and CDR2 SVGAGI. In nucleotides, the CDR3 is TGTGCCAGCACCGCAACTTGGGGGTTCCAAGAGACCCAGTACTTC. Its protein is CASTATWGFQETQYF.

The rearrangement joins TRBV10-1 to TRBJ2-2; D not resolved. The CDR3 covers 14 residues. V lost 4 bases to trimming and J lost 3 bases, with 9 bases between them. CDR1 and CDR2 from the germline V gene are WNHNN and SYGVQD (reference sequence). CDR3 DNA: TGCGCCAGCAGTGGGGCAGTTGACACCGGGGAGCTGTTTTTT. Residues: CASSGAVDTGELFF.